The 8 T cell receptor beta chains given below trace back to one sample, sequenced in a study of shared clonotypes between healthy human individuals. Profiling relied on immunoSEQ multiplex PCR, and the TCRdb table lists in-frame clones only, not all of them. The sample contains roughly 1.5 million clones, approximately 98% of which appear only once. The sequencing input was naive CD4+ T cells sorted from blood. The subset was: CD45RA+ positively selected. Source of these receptors: a man aged 25-40 years in good health.

This chain joins TRBV14 and TRBJ1-1; TRBD1 matches at 8 bases. The germline V gene encodes CDR1 SGHDN and CDR2 FVKESK. V was pared by 1 base and J by 1 base, with 11 bases of the junction left unmatched. This CDR3 comprises 18 residues. This CDR3 is CASSQGQGASMRNTEAFF. The CDR3 DNA reads as TGTGCCAGCAGCCAAGGGCAGGGGGCAAGTATGAGGAACACTGAAGCTTTCTTT. The full variable domain, with the rest looked up from reference TRBV14 and TRBJ1-1, is EAGVTQFPSHSVIEKGQTVTLRCDPISGHDNLYWYRRVMGKEIKFLLHFVKESKQDESGMPNNRFLAERTGGTYSTLKVQPAELEDSGVYFCASSQGQGASMRNTEAFFGQGTRLTVV.

The chain joins TRBV28 to TRBJ2-7, with 8 bases that match TRBD1. Trimming cost V 5 bases and J 1 base; bases outside gene matches: 7. Per germline, CDR1 MDHEN and CDR2 SYDVKM. This CDR3 has 15 amino acids. The CDR3 here is CASSKTGGRSYEQYF. CDR3 sequence (DNA): TGTGCCAGCAGTAAAACAGGGGGACGATCCTACGAGCAGTACTTC. The whole variable domain, filled in from reference TRBV28 and TRBJ2-7, reads DVKVTQSSRYLVKRTGEKVFLECVQDMDHENMFWYRQDPGLGLRLIYFSYDVKMKEKGDIPEGYSVSREKKERFSLILESASTNQTSMYLCASSKTGGRSYEQYFGPGTRLTVT.

Note on this clone: Other DNA sequences in this specimen translate into the identical CDR3. The genes are TRBV7-9 and TRBJ2-7; 8 nucleotides align to TRBD2. Germline CDR1 is SEHNR and CDR2 is FQNEAQ (reference sequence). This CDR3 region has 14 residues. Losses at the gene ends were 4 bases for V and 6 bases for J; bases not matched to a gene: 8. The DNA for the CDR3 is TGTGCCAGCAGCTCATCCGGGACTAGGGGCGAGCAGTACTTC. Translating gives CASSSSGTRGEQYF.

This chain links TRBV6-1 with TRBJ1-1; D gene ambiguous. Germline V gives CDR1 MNHNS, CDR2 SASEGT. V lost 3 bases, J lost 1 base, and 9 bases lay in between. This CDR3 has 14 amino acids. DNA of the CDR3: TGTGCCAGCAGTGATCGTCCAACGAACACTGAAGCTTTCTTT. Protein: CASSDRPTNTEAFF.

This chain joins TRBV4-1 and TRBJ2-7, with unresolved D. Trimming took 4 bases from V and 6 from J, leaving 10 bases between them. The CDR3 is made up of 12 amino acids. Germline loops: CDR1 MGHRA, CDR2 YSYEKL. The CDR3 spells CASSPALGEQYF. The CDR3 DNA follows: TGCGCCAGCAGCCCAGCGTTGGGCGAGCAGTACTTC.

J is TRBJ1-1 and V is TRBV7-2; no clear D gene. Trimming removed 2 bases from V and 2 bases from J, with 9 bases in between. Germline V CDR1 and CDR2: SGHTA, FQGNSA. This CDR3 has 14 residues. This chain's CDR3 is CASSLLGINTEAFF. The CDR3 DNA reads TGTGCCAGCAGCTTATTAGGGATAAACACTGAAGCTTTCTTT.

V usage is TRBV7-9 and J usage is TRBJ2-7; 7 nucleotides line up with TRBD1. The CDR3 extends over 13 amino acids. The germline CDR1 and CDR2 sequences are SEHNR and FQNEAQ (reference sequence). Unmatched junction bases numbered 5, after V lost 2 bases and J lost 7 bases. CDR3 bases: TGTGCCAGCAGCTTAAGGACAGGACGGGAGCAGTACTTC. Amino acid sequence: CASSLRTGREQYF.

This clone was seen a few times. The chain recombines TRBV2 with TRBJ1-1; D perhaps matches TRBD1 (5 bases). Trimming left V 2 bases short and J 7 bases short, with 14 bases between. CDR1 is SNHLY, CDR2 FYNNEI, per germline. The CDR3 is made up of 14 amino acids. CDR3 in DNA: TGTGCCAGCAGTGAAATGGGCAGGGAAAATGAAGCTTTCTTT. This translates into CASSEMGRENEAFF.